A single sample is the source of the 6 T cell receptor beta chains below, sequenced in a study of vaccination and CD4 T cells after COVID-19. Sequencing of DNA taken from cultured CD4+ T cells relied on the Oncomine TCR Beta short-read assay. TCRdb called the PCR reads again in MiXCR, with one record for every CDR3 protein. The sample has some 15,000 distinct CDR3 sequences; around 55% are singletons. No antigen has been assigned to these receptors. The treatment: roughly 10-day PBMC culture with coronavirus spike peptide pools or control peptides (ViraFEST assay). The specimen was CD4+ T cells from blood, cultured in vitro, collected before SARS-CoV-2 vaccination. The receptors here all came from a human donor who had recovered from COVID-19.

This clonotype was recorded a few times. CDR3 loop: CASSSGGSYNSPLHF. The CDR3, as DNA: TGTGCCAGCAGTTCAGGGGGATCCTATAATTCACCCCTCCACTTT. The chain is built from TRBV2 and TRBJ1-6; 7 bases match TRBD1. Trimming took 5 bases from V and 1 from J; bases not matched to a gene: 2. Germline V lookup: CDR1 SNHLY, CDR2 FYNNEI. This CDR3 has 15 residues.

The genes are TRBV5-4 and TRBJ1-2, with a tentative D call TRBD1 (5 bases). Trimming removed 5 bases at V and 3 bases at J, with 17 bases between. Germline V CDR1 and CDR2: SGHNT, YYREEE (reference sequence). CDR3 length: 15 residues. CDR3 nucleotides: TGTGCCAGCAGGGGGGACGGGCCACTAGACTATGGCTACACCTTC. This encodes CASRGDGPLDYGYTF.

This sequence joins TRBV7-6 and TRBJ2-7; TRBD2 agrees at 11 bases. Germline V CDR1 and CDR2: SGHVS, FNYEAQ. This CDR3 is 15 amino acids long. Trimming removed 0 bases from V and 6 bases from J; junction bases left unmatched: 4. CDR3 in DNA: TGTGCCAGCAGCTTAGCGCTAGCGGGAGGCGGCGAGCAGTACTTC. The encoded protein is CASSLALAGGGEQYF.

This chain links TRBV7-8 with TRBJ2-1; 8 nucleotides align to TRBD1. The V segment lost 3 bases and the J segment 9 bases; nucleotides outside the gene matches: 7. Germline CDR1 SGHVS, CDR2 FQNEAQ. The CDR3 covers 14 residues. The CDR3 coding sequence is TGTGCCAGCAGCTTTACAGGGGGACGAGGTGAGCAGTTCTTC. The encoded protein is CASSFTGGRGEQFF.

The rearrangement uses TRBV20-1 and TRBJ1-3; D uncertain. This CDR3 region has 12 residues. CDR1 is DFQATT and CDR2 is SNEGSKA in the germline V gene (reference sequence). The V and J ends lost 6 bases and 0 bases respectively, with 6 bases between them. CDR3 protein: CSAQPSGNTIYF. The CDR3 coding sequence is TGCAGTGCGCAACCCTCTGGAAACACCATATATTTT.

The chain recombines TRBV6-1 with TRBJ2-1; D possibly corresponds to TRBD1 (6 bases). CDR1 is MNHNS, CDR2 SASEGT, per germline. V was trimmed by 2 bases and J by 2 bases, leaving 10 bases between them. The CDR3 consists of 15 residues. The CDR3: CASSEIQGPYNEQFF. The CDR3 region has the DNA TGTGCCAGCAGTGAAATACAGGGCCCCTACAATGAGCAGTTCTTC.